What follows are 17 T cell receptor beta chains derived from one specimen sequenced in a study of Ad26.COV2.S vaccination and SARS-CoV-2 variants. Treatment given: approximately 18 received Ad26.COV2.S at low or high dose, single or two shots; about 5 received placebo; per-sample allocation not given. Day 63 after the first vaccine or placebo injection was the time point for sampling. Sequencing used immunoSEQ multiplex PCR; TCRdb keeps in-frame clones, though not all of them. The table lists 380,000 or so clones, around 89% of them singletons. Source: peripheral blood, taken in a trial of Ad26.COV2.S vaccine versus placebo. The receptors originated from a person between 18 and 65 years old who received the Ad26.COV2.S COVID-19 vaccine or a placebo.

This rearrangement joins TRBV9 to TRBJ1-3; a possible D gene is TRBD1 (5 bases). This CDR3 spans 16 amino acids. CDR1 is SGDLS and CDR2 is YYNGEE in the germline V gene. Trimming cost V 0 bases and J 2 bases, with 12 bases left between them. The CDR3 loop reads CASSVGLQGAGNTIYF. CDR3 in DNA: TGTGCCAGCAGCGTAGGACTTCAGGGCGCTGGAAACACCATATATTTT.

The gene calls are TRBV29-1 and TRBJ2-1; unclear D gene. The length of the CDR3 is 13 residues. Trimming shortened V by 3 bases and J by 7 bases, and 13 bases separated the two germline ends. Per germline, CDR1 SQVTM and CDR2 ANQGSEA. This CDR3 reads CSVDKDPRNEQFF. The CDR3 nucleotides read TGCAGCGTTGATAAGGACCCGCGGAATGAGCAGTTCTTC.

This clone has more than one count but fewer than ten. V usage is TRBV14 and J usage is TRBJ1-4; 9 bases agree with TRBD1. V dropped 4 bases and J dropped 13; count of bases not matched to a gene: 4. The germline V gene encodes CDR1 SGHDN and CDR2 FVKESK. This CDR3 is 12 amino acids long. DNA of the CDR3: TGTGCCAGCAGCCTTTGGACAGGGGCACTGTTTTTT. The encoded protein is CASSLWTGALFF.

The chain joins TRBV21-1 to TRBJ2-7; TRBD2 is the table's D call, not checked against the DNA. TRBV21-1 is designated a pseudogene. CDR3 length: 16 residues. CDR3 protein: CASSKSGGSSSYEQYF. The CDR3 DNA reads as TGTGCCAGCAGCAAATCGGGGGGCTCCAGCTCCTACGAGCAGTACTTC.

J is TRBJ1-1 and V is TRBV2; 10 bases map to TRBD1. This CDR3 spans 13 amino acids. V gave up 6 bases and J gave up 5 bases; unmatched junction bases: 3. The germline V gene encodes CDR1 SNHLY and CDR2 FYNNEI. The CDR3 bases are TGTGCCAGCAGGGGACAGGGGTCAACTGAAGCTTTCTTT. It codes for CASRGQGSTEAFF. The complete variable domain, with remaining parts taken from reference TRBV2 and TRBJ1-1, reads EPEVTQTPSHQVTQMGQEVILRCVPISNHLYFYWYRQILGQKVEFLVSFYNNEISEKSEIFDDQFSVERPDGSNFTLKIRSTKLEDSAMYFCASRGQGSTEAFFGQGTRLTVV.

The genes are TRBV5-5 and TRBJ2-1; TRBD1 agrees at 10 bases. The J segment lost 4 bases and the V segment lost 4 bases, leaving 2 bases of the junction unmatched. From germline, CDR1 is SGHKS and CDR2 YYEKEE (reference sequence). CDR3 length: 14 residues. The CDR3 sequence: CASSLDRGYNEQFF. The CDR3 nucleotides read TGTGCCAGCAGCCTGGACAGGGGGTACAATGAGCAGTTCTTC.

CDR3 nucleotides: TGTGCCAGCAGTCGTACCGGGACGACCGCCTACGAGCAGTACTTC. Translation gives CASSRTGTTAYEQYF. The chain couples TRBV6-5 to TRBJ2-7; perhaps D is TRBD1 or TRBD2 (5 bases each). Germline CDR1 and CDR2: MNHEY and SVGAGI. V lost 5 bases and J lost 2, with 16 bases in between. The CDR3 totals 15 residues.

The CDR3 nucleotides are TGCGCCAGCAGCCTAAAACAGGGGACCTCTGAAGCTTTCTTT. Translation: CASSLKQGTSEAFF. This chain uses TRBV5-1 with TRBJ1-1, with TRBD1 matching 7 bases. V was pared by 4 bases and J by 6 bases, with 9 bases of the junction left unmatched. The CDR3 consists of 14 residues. Looked up from germline, CDR1 is SGHRS and CDR2 is YFSETQ.

The chain employs TRBV19 and TRBJ1-1; D unresolved. Germline assignment: CDR1 LNHDA and CDR2 SQIVND (reference sequence). Trimming removed 2 bases from V and 0 bases from J, with 7 bases in between. The CDR3 sequence is 14 residues long. CDR3 sequence (DNA): TGTGCCAGTAGTATAAACACGATGAACACTGAAGCTTTCTTT. Its protein is CASSINTMNTEAFF. Filled out from reference TRBV19 and TRBJ1-1, the complete variable domain reads DGGITQSPKYLFRKEGQNVTLSCEQNLNHDAMYWYRQDPGQGLRLIYYSQIVNDFQKGDIAEGYSVSREKKESFPLTVTSAQKNPTAFYLCASSINTMNTEAFFGQGTRLTVV.

The rearrangement links TRBV19 to TRBJ1-2; 7 bases map to TRBD1. The length of the CDR3 is 16 residues. V gave up 3 bases and J gave up 8 bases; unmatched junction bases: 15. The germline gives CDR1 LNHDA, CDR2 SQIVND (reference sequence). The CDR3 DNA follows: TGTGCCAGTAGTATCTGGCCCGAAGGACAGGCTTGGGGCTACACCTTC. This translates into CASSIWPEGQAWGYTF.

This chain uses TRBV5-6 with TRBJ1-1, with D maybe TRBD1 (6 bases). This CDR3 region has 14 residues. V shed 6 bases and J shed 7 bases, with 19 bases lying between them. Germline-derived CDR1 and CDR2 are SGHDT and YYEEEE. The CDR3 sequence is CASTSPGGSVEAFF. CDR3 in DNA: TGTGCCAGCACCTCCCCCGGGGGCTCTGTTGAAGCTTTCTTT.

CDR3 region: CASSQGVTGNTIYF. The CDR3 DNA reads TGTGCCAGCAGCCAAGGGGTGACAGGAAACACCATATATTTT. The chain links TRBV3-1 (or the pseudogene TRBV3-2) to TRBJ1-3; D is unresolved. This CDR3 is 14 amino acids long. V lost 1 base and J lost 4, with 8 bases in between. CDR1 LGHDT and CDR2 YNNKEL come from the germline V gene (reference sequence).

The chain recombines TRBV9 with TRBJ1-4, with D perhaps TRBD1 (5 bases). V lost 3 bases and J 6 bases, leaving 15 bases between the germline ends. Germline lookup yields CDR1 SGDLS and CDR2 YYNGEE. The CDR3 has 15 residues. The CDR3 loop is CASSASPGRDEKLFF. Here the CDR3 DNA reads TGTGCCAGCAGCGCTAGCCCAGGGAGGGATGAAAAACTGTTTTTT.

Notes on this clone: The sample contains more than one DNA sequence encoding this CDR3. CDR3 in DNA: TGCAGTGCTAGGGTGAACACTGAAGCTTTCTTT. It encodes CSARVNTEAFF. The chain employs TRBV20-1 and TRBJ1-1; D unclear. The CDR3 loop spans 11 amino acids. CDR1 is DFQATT and CDR2 is SNEGSKA in the germline V gene (reference sequence). V gave up 3 bases and J gave up 0 bases, with 2 bases separating them.

CDR3 DNA sequence: TGCGCCAGCAGCCTCACCGGGACAGGGTATACTAGCACAGATACGCAGTATTTT. Its translation: CASSLTGTGYTSTDTQYF. V and J are TRBV5-1 and TRBJ2-3; 9 bases map to TRBD1. The germline V gene has CDR1 SGHRS and CDR2 YFSETQ. The CDR3 consists of 18 residues. V trimming: 4 bases; J trimming: 0 bases; junction bases outside the gene matches: 12.

The V call is TRBV5-1, the J call TRBJ2-7, with 8 positions matching TRBD2. CDR3 length equals 15 residues. The V and J ends lost 0 bases and 5 bases, in that order; junction bases with no gene match: 7. The germline V gene encodes CDR1 SGHRS and CDR2 YFSETQ. The CDR3 here is CASSLGAGEAHEQYF. The CDR3 DNA is TGCGCCAGCAGCTTGGGAGCGGGGGAGGCCCACGAGCAGTACTTC.

V and J are TRBV13 and TRBJ2-3; D possibly matches TRBD1 or TRBD2 (5 bases each). Germline CDR1 and CDR2: PRHDT and FYEKMQ (reference sequence). This CDR3 spans 14 amino acids. V dropped 1 base and J dropped 1 base, with 6 bases sitting between them. CDR3 residues: CASSLVGGTDTQYF. The CDR3, as DNA: TGTGCCAGCAGCTTAGTGGGGGGCACAGATACGCAGTATTTT.